One T cell receptor (beta chain) is described in this entry. Unique molecular identifiers were affixed to single, distinct cDNA molecules. TCRdb re-called the 5' RACE reads with MiXCR, one entry per CDR3 protein. The table includes 90,000 or so distinct CDR3 sequences, 14% to 15% detected once. The sample comes from a study of early T cells in non-severe SARS-CoV-2 infection. Study-level information: Chains from this unsorted whole-blood bulk RNA could not be paired.

The clonotype comes from an adult who was a healthcare worker with PCR-confirmed SARS-CoV-2 infection or an uninfected control (not recorded which). Sequenced: whole blood.

The CDR3 coding sequence is TGTGCCAGCACTTTCGGGCTAGCGGGAGTACAGGAGCAGTTCTTC. Its protein product is CASTFGLAGVQEQFF. The rearrangement joins TRBV6-6 to TRBJ2-1, with TRBD2 matching over 10 bases. V gave up 7 bases and J gave up 10 bases; unmatched junction bases: 13. The length of the CDR3 is 15 residues. The V gene's germline CDR1 is MNHNY and CDR2 SVGAGI (reference sequence).